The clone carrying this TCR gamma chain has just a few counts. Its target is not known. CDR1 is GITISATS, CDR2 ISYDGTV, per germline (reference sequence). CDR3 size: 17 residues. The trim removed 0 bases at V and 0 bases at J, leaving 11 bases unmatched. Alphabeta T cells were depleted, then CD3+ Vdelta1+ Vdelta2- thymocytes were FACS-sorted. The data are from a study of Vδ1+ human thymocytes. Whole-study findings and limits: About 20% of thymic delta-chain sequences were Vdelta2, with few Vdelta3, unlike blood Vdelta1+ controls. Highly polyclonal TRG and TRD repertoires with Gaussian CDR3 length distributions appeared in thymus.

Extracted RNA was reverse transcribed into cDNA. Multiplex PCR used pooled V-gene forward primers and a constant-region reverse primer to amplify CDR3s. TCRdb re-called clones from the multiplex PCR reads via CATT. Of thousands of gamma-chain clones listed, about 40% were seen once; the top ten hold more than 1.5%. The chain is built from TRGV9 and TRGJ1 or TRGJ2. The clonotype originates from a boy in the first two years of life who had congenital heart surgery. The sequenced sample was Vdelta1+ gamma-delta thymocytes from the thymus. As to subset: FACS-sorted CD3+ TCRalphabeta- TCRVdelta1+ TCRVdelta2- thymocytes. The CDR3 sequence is CALWEVPVLSNYYKKLF. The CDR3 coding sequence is TGTGCCTTGTGGGAGGTGCCGGTTCTTTCGAATTATTATAAGAAACTCTTT.